The rows below give T cell receptor beta chains drawn from one sample of a study of blood T cell repertoires in COVID-19. Method: immunoSEQ multiplex PCR; TCRdb's copy keeps in-frame clones and lacks some. In the table there are approximately 32,000 clones, around nine tenths of which are singletons. Sequenced sample: peripheral blood. These receptors originate from a woman in her sixties or seventies with active COVID-19. Each CDR3 is given with its conserved first and last residue.

V gene	J gene	CDR3 protein
TRBV7-3	TRBJ1-4	CASSQHRGQGEKLFF
TRBV7-9	TRBJ2-5	CASSPHGRALETQYF
TRBV11-3	TRBJ2-3	CASSGTPRTGDTADTQYF
TRBV5-6	TRBJ2-5	CASSQMRGETQYF
TRBV6-5	TRBJ2-1	CASSPRTSGNNEQFF
TRBV6-6	TRBJ2-1	CASSYGGGSYNEQFF
TRBV9	TRBJ2-3	CASTPGGADTQYF
TRBV5-1	TRBJ2-3	CASSPPGDRTDTQYF
TRBV3-1/TRBV3-2	TRBJ1-2	CASSQDRGGGGGYTF
TRBV7-2	TRBJ2-3	CASSSSLASDTQYF
TRBV19	TRBJ1-1	CASSIGGGNDAEAFF
TRBV4-1	TRBJ2-7	CASSQGAGGLYEQYF
TRBV6-5	TRBJ2-2	CASSAEQGAGGELFF
TRBV5-1	TRBJ2-7	CASSFTSGVSYEQYF
TRBV7-2	TRBJ2-3	CASSLIGVPSVTDTQYF
TRBV27	TRBJ1-2	CASRGTQGARWYGYTF
TRBV24-1	TRBJ2-5	CATSDLSGAETQYF
TRBV4-1	TRBJ1-2	CASSQEGQGYYGYTF
TRBV21-1	TRBJ2-7	CASSKNRVSTYEQYF
TRBV7-2	TRBJ2-5	CASSWAGGVQETQYF
TRBV4-1	TRBJ2-1	CASSLLAGNEQFF
TRBV3-1/TRBV3-2	TRBJ1-1	CASSLGTGLVSTEAFF
TRBV5-1	TRBJ2-6	CASSAGQYSGANVLTF
TRBV6-1	TRBJ1-5	CASSESMIQGGQPQHF
TRBV7-3	TRBJ2-3	CASSLWATDTQYF
TRBV13	TRBJ2-1	CASSDSGGLNNEQFF
TRBV10-1	TRBJ2-5	CASSPSLAGGAETQYF
TRBV4-3	TRBJ2-7	CASSPSLAYEQYF
TRBV7-2	TRBJ2-7	CASSSLTGDEQYF
TRBV2	TRBJ2-1	CASSESPRGVGIF
TRBV18	TRBJ1-6	CASSTGATYNSPLHF
TRBV18	TRBJ1-4	CASSPDSLTNEKLFF
TRBV7-3	TRBJ2-5	CASSLSGGAARVAGTETQYF
TRBV9	TRBJ2-3	CASSVGHATDTQYF
TRBV25-1	TRBJ2-7	CARTGDYEQYF
TRBV27	TRBJ2-1	CASNPTSGGYNEQFF
TRBV3-1/TRBV3-2	TRBJ1-1	CASSVGQGGVAFF
TRBV5-5	TRBJ2-5	CASSAGTGDFETQYF
TRBV7-8	TRBJ2-5	CASSWTVYQETQYF
TRBV6-5	TRBJ2-3	CASGRRGGTDTQYF
TRBV5-4	TRBJ2-3	CASSRGGVIDTQYF